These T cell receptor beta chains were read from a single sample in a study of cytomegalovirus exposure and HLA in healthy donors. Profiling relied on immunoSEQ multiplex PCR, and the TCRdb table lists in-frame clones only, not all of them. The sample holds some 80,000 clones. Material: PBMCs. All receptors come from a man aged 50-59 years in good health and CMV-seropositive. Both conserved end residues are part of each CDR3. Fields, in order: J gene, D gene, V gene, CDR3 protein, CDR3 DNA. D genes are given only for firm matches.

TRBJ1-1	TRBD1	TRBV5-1	CASSLEGTDEAFF	TGCGCCAGCAGCTTGGAAGGGACAGATGAAGCTTTCTTT
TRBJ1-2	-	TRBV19	CASSIGRLSYGYTF	TGTGCCAGTAGTATAGGCAGGCTCTCGTATGGCTACACCTTC
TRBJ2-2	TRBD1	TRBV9	CASSVDTRDRAYTGELFF	TGTGCCAGCAGCGTAGACACTCGGGACAGGGCTTACACCGGGGAGCTGTTTTTT
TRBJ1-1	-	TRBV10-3	CAISESGENTEAFF	TGTGCCATCAGTGAGTCCGGGGAAAACACTGAAGCTTTCTTT
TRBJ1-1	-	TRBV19	CASSIYHRAAEAFF	TGTGCCAGTAGTATTTACCACAGGGCGGCTGAAGCTTTCTTT
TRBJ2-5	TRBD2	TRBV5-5	CASSRGLAEETQYF	TGTGCCAGCAGCCGCGGACTAGCGGAAGAGACCCAGTACTTC
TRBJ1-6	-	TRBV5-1	CASRSQVTNSPLHF	TGCGCCAGCAGATCTCAGGTTACTAATTCACCCCTCCACTTT
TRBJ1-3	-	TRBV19	CASSAIEGRTGNTIYF	TGTGCCAGTAGTGCCATAGAGGGGAGGACGGGAAACACCATATATTTT
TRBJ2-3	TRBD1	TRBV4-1	CASSIYDRGVSTDTQYF	TGCGCCAGCAGTATATACGACAGGGGGGTTAGCACAGATACGCAGTATTTT
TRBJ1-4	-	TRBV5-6	CASSLAREKLFF	TGTGCCAGCAGCTTGGCCAGGGAAAAACTGTTTTTT
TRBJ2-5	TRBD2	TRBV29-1	CSAGGQETQYF	TGCAGCGCCGGGGGGCAAGAGACCCAGTACTTC
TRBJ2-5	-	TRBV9	CASSPEGWDQETQYF	TGTGCCAGCAGCCCGGAGGGCTGGGACCAAGAGACCCAGTACTTC
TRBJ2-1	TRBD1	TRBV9	CASSAATGQGREQFF	TGTGCCAGCAGCGCCGCTACAGGACAGGGAAGGGAGCAGTTCTTC
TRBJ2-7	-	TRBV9	CASSVAWQGEQYF	TGTGCCAGCAGCGTAGCTTGGCAGGGCGAGCAGTACTTC